The 24 T cell receptor beta chains listed next were all sequenced from one sample in a study of cytomegalovirus exposure and HLA in healthy donors (dated 2017 in TCRdb). The library was prepared using the immunoSEQ multiplex PCR assay. For the multiplex PCR, a mixture combining 60 forward primers for TCR Vbeta segments and 13 reverse primers for TCR Jbeta segments was used. TCRdb mirrors the immuneACCESS table, restricted to in-frame sequences. Some clones are absent from its copies; in checked studies, under half trace to an unresolved V gene, and the reason for the others is unknown. In all, the sample holds roughly 180,000 clones, and roughly 80% of those were seen once. Of the sample, 5% to 6% falls within the top ten clones. The sequencing sample was made of PBMCs. The origin of the receptors is a woman aged 25 to 45 in good health and CMV-seropositive.

CDR3 nucleotides: TGTGCCAGCAGTTCATATCTAGCATACGAGCAGTACTTC. Translating gives CASSSYLAYEQYF. The V call is TRBV6-1, the J call TRBJ2-7; possibly TRBD2 for D (5 bases). The CDR3 covers 13 residues. With 5 bases removed from V and 4 bases from J, the gap between germline ends came to 12 bases. Germline CDR1 and CDR2: MNHNS and SASEGT.

This clone has a handful of counts. The CDR3 sequence: CASSDLTSGEHNEQFF. Written as DNA, the CDR3 is TGTGCCAGCAGTGACCTTACTAGCGGGGAGCACAATGAGCAGTTCTTC. This chain connects TRBV6-4 to TRBJ2-1; 10 bases line up with TRBD2. The CDR3 is 16 residues long. Unmatched junction bases numbered 6, after V lost 2 bases and J lost 5 bases. The germline gives CDR1 MRHNA, CDR2 SNTAGT.

The gene calls are TRBV2 and TRBJ2-6, with 9 bases aligning to TRBD1. Germline lookup yields CDR1 SNHLY and CDR2 FYNNEI. The CDR3 is 17 amino acids. V was pared by 8 bases and J by 0 bases, with 8 bases of the junction left unmatched. Here the CDR3 DNA reads TGTGCCAGCTCCCGGGACAGGGAAGTCTCTGGGGCCAACGTCCTGACTTTC. Translated, it gives CASSRDREVSGANVLTF.

The chain has TRBV13 and TRBJ2-7, with no clear D. Germline V lookup: CDR1 PRHDT, CDR2 FYEKMQ (reference sequence). Trimming removed 0 bases from V and 7 bases from J, with 10 bases in between. The length of the CDR3 is 13 residues. This CDR3 reads CASSLGHSREQYF. In DNA form, the CDR3 reads TGTGCCAGCAGCTTAGGGCACTCTAGAGAGCAGTACTTC.

The CDR3 here is CASSRTGGSYEQYF. The CDR3 DNA sequence: TGTGCCAGCAGTCGGACAGGGGGCTCCTACGAGCAGTACTTC. The chain carries TRBV28 and TRBJ2-7; TRBD1 agrees at 10 bases. Per the germline V gene, CDR1 is MDHEN and CDR2 is SYDVKM. The CDR3 has 14 residues. The V gene end was trimmed by 5 bases and the J gene end by 0 bases; junction bases not matched to a gene: 1.

This clone appeared once. V and J are TRBV7-9 and TRBJ2-3; D is perhaps TRBD1 (5 bases). Looked up from germline, CDR1 is SEHNR and CDR2 is FQNEAQ (reference sequence). The CDR3 contains 17 residues. The V end was cut by 3 bases, the J end by 3 bases, with 19 bases between. The DNA for the CDR3 is TGTGCCAGCAGCTTGGGTGGGGCGCCGGTGGGGACAGATACGCAGTATTTT. It is translated as CASSLGGAPVGTDTQYF. Drawing the rest from reference TRBV7-9 and TRBJ2-3, the complete variable domain is DTGVSQNPRHKITKRGQNVTFRCDPISEHNRLYWYRQTLGQGPEFLTYFQNEAQLEKSRLLSDRFSAERPKGSFSTLEIQRTEQGDSAMYLCASSLGGAPVGTDTQYFGPGTRLTVL.

The chain is built from TRBV19 and TRBJ2-6, with 12 bases lining up with TRBD2. The germline gives CDR1 LNHDA, CDR2 SQIVND (reference sequence). V was pared by 7 bases and J by 0 bases, with 7 bases of the junction left unmatched. There are 18 residues in the CDR3. In nucleotides, the CDR3 is TGTGCCAGTACCAGACTAGCGGGAGTGTTCTCTGGGGCCAACGTCCTGACTTTC. Translation: CASTRLAGVFSGANVLTF.

The CDR3 nucleotides read TGTGCCAGCAGTTTCCGCGGACAGTATGGCTACACCTTC. Translating it yields CASSFRGQYGYTF. The V and J genes are TRBV28 and TRBJ1-2; TRBD1 is a possible D gene (6 bases). Germline V gene sequence: CDR1 MDHEN, CDR2 SYDVKM. The CDR3 runs 13 residues. The V end was cut by 3 bases, the J end by 5 bases, with 10 bases between.

The chain uses TRBV27 and TRBJ2-7; 9 bases line up with TRBD1. The germline V gene encodes CDR1 MNHEY and CDR2 SMNVEV (reference sequence). There are 15 residues in the CDR3. Germline trimming cut 5 bases from V and 4 bases from J; bases unmatched to any gene: 9. The CDR3 DNA reads TGTGCCAGCAGTCCTATCGGGACAGGGCGATACGAGCAGTACTTC. Protein: CASSPIGTGRYEQYF.

The chain is built from TRBV13 and TRBJ2-7; D gene ambiguous. With 6 bases removed from V and 3 bases from J, the gap between germline ends came to 6 bases. This CDR3 spans 11 amino acids. Germline V CDR1 and CDR2: PRHDT, FYEKMQ (reference sequence). As DNA, the CDR3 is TGTGCCAGCAGGCTATTCTACGAGCAGTACTTC. This sequence encodes CASRLFYEQYF.

The chain links TRBV20-1 to TRBJ2-5, with D perhaps TRBD2 (6 bases). V lost 4 bases, J lost 5 bases, and 8 bases lay in between. Looked up from germline, CDR1 is DFQATT and CDR2 is SNEGSKA (reference sequence). There are 11 residues in the CDR3. CDR3 bases: TGCAGTGCTACCAGCGGGGAGACCCAGTACTTC. Translating it yields CSATSGETQYF.

J is TRBJ2-5 and V is TRBV28; 8 bases are shared with TRBD2. Germline V gene sequence: CDR1 MDHEN, CDR2 SYDVKM. The V gene end was trimmed by 6 bases and the J gene end by 5 bases; junction bases not matched to a gene: 11. CDR3 size: 15 residues. The CDR3 DNA is TGTGCCAGCAGGGGCCTGACTAGCGAGGGGGAGACCCAGTACTTC. It codes for CASRGLTSEGETQYF.

The chain employs TRBV6-5 and TRBJ1-2; D is possibly TRBD1 (6 bases). The CDR3 totals 13 residues. The germline V and J ends were trimmed by 5 bases and 4 bases, with 11 bases remaining between them. Germline assignment: CDR1 MNHEY and CDR2 SVGAGI. This CDR3 reads CASSPSRGYGYTF. As DNA, the CDR3 is TGTGCCAGCAGTCCGAGCAGGGGCTATGGCTACACCTTC.

The chain links TRBV7-2 to TRBJ2-3; TRBD2 might be the D (7 bases). Trimming removed 1 base from V and 1 base from J, with 9 bases in between. The CDR3 is 15 residues long. CDR1 is SGHTA and CDR2 is FQGNSA in the germline V gene. In DNA, the CDR3 is TGTGCCAGCAGCTTAGGGGAGGGGGGCACAGATACGCAGTATTTT. This gives the protein CASSLGEGGTDTQYF.

The chain combines TRBV5-1 with TRBJ2-7; 10 nucleotides align to TRBD1. This CDR3 is built from 14 residues. The V segment lost 3 bases and the J segment 3 bases; nucleotides outside the gene matches: 3. CDR1 is SGHRS and CDR2 is YFSETQ in the germline V gene. In nucleotides, the CDR3 is TGCGCCAGCAGCTGGGACAGGGGTTACTACGAGCAGTACTTC. Encoded protein: CASSWDRGYYEQYF.

This clone was seen a single time. The genes are TRBV29-1 and TRBJ2-5; TRBD2 might be the D (5 bases). This CDR3 has 15 amino acids. CDR1 is SQVTM, CDR2 ANQGSEA, per germline. V was clipped by 4 bases and J by 5 bases, with 20 bases between them. The CDR3, as DNA: TGCAGCGTTGTATTCCGACGGGGAGCAGAGGAGACCCAGTACTTC. It translates to CSVVFRRGAEETQYF.

This clone has just a few counts. The chain recombines TRBV6-6 with TRBJ2-5; a possible D gene is TRBD2 (5 bases). CDR1 and CDR2 from the germline V gene are MNHNY and SVGAGI (reference sequence). Trimming took 4 bases from V and 1 from J, leaving 7 bases between them. The CDR3 runs to 13 residues. The CDR3 spells CASSFRGQETQYF. CDR3 coding DNA: TGTGCCAGCAGTTTCCGGGGCCAAGAGACCCAGTACTTC.

The chain joins TRBV29-1 to TRBJ1-2, with a weak D call TRBD1 (5 bases). Trimming shortened V by 7 bases and J by 6 bases, and 15 bases separated the two germline ends. Germline V gives CDR1 SQVTM, CDR2 ANQGSEA. The CDR3 runs 12 residues. The CDR3 protein is CSDMTGGDGYTF. CDR3 DNA sequence: TGCAGCGACATGACCGGGGGAGATGGCTACACCTTC.

This clone has only a few counts. This chain links TRBV19 with TRBJ2-1; D may be TRBD2 (5 bases). The CDR3 loop spans 11 amino acids. V was pared by 8 bases and J by 6 bases, with 8 bases between. Germline CDR1 LNHDA, CDR2 SQIVND (reference sequence). In nucleotides, the CDR3 is TGTGCCAGTGGACTCCTCAATGAGCAGTTCTTC. This gives the protein CASGLLNEQFF.

The genes are TRBV5-1 and TRBJ1-2, with D perhaps matching TRBD1 (6 bases). Germline CDR1 and CDR2: SGHRS and YFSETQ. V lost 4 bases to trimming and J lost 3 bases, with 13 bases between them. The CDR3 length is 14 residues. This CDR3 reads CASSRTTGYYGYTF. The CDR3 DNA reads TGCGCCAGCAGCCGGACGACAGGTTACTATGGCTACACCTTC.

The gene calls are TRBV5-4 and TRBJ2-3; D unclear. In germline, CDR1 is SGHNT, CDR2 YYREEE (reference sequence). The CDR3 covers 13 residues. Trimming shortened V by 4 bases and J by 6 bases, and 12 bases separated the two germline ends. DNA for the CDR3: TGTGCCAGCAGCCGAGTGAATAGTGATACGCAGTATTTT. This sequence encodes CASSRVNSDTQYF.

The chain links TRBV15 to TRBJ2-3; 11 bases match TRBD2. This CDR3 region has 16 residues. The V and J ends lost 1 base and 4 bases, in that order; junction bases with no gene match: 4. CDR1 is LNHNV, CDR2 YYDKDF, per germline (reference sequence). DNA for the CDR3: TGTGCCACCAGCAGAGGACTAGCGGGGCTCGCAGATACGCAGTATTTT. The encoded protein is CATSRGLAGLADTQYF.

This clone was observed once. At one of its ends the junction is not consistent with the germline gene, which may arise from a read error. This chain joins TRBV6-6 and TRBJ1-1; D remains ambiguous. The CDR3 is 13 amino acids. Germline CDR1 reads MNHNY; CDR2 reads SVGAGI (reference sequence). The CDR3 region has the DNA TGTGCCAGCAGTTACGCCCCGGTGACTGAAGCTTCCTTT. Its translation is CASSYAPVTEASF.

The chain employs TRBV15 and TRBJ2-7; 11 positions match TRBD2. CDR1 is LNHNV, CDR2 YYDKDF, per germline (reference sequence). V lost 2 bases, J lost 4 bases, and 1 base stayed unmatched. This CDR3 spans 14 amino acids. CDR3 coding DNA: TGTGCCACCAGCAGACTAGCGGGGGGTTACGAGCAGTACTTC. Translating gives CATSRLAGGYEQYF.